The 2 T cell receptor beta chains below were found in one sample sequenced in a study of beta chain features in type 1 diabetes. Regarding the study as a whole: Across all four CD4+ subsets, people with type 1 diabetes showed modestly shorter TCRB CDR3s.

The sequenced template was cDNA made from the entire isolated RNA. The protocol was immunoSEQ multiplex PCR, while the TCRdb copy is restricted to in-frame clones and leaves out a portion. This table has approximately 360,000 clones, 10% to 15% appearing once. For these TCRs, the target antigens are not known. Sequences were obtained from naive CD4+ T cells from blood. Receptors originate from a woman younger than 35 with type 1 diabetes.

This clone was picked up a small number of times. This chain joins TRBV27 and TRBJ1-5, with 7 bases identical to TRBD1. CDR3 length: 16 residues. V trimming: 8 bases; J trimming: 1 base; junction bases outside the gene matches: 11. Germline CDR1 MNHEY, CDR2 SMNVEV (reference sequence). Here the CDR3 DNA reads TGTGCCAGCCGTATCAGGGGGGTTCTCAGCAATCAGCCCCAGCATTTT. As protein: CASRIRGVLSNQPQHF.

This chain connects TRBV11-2 to TRBJ2-3; 7 nucleotides agree with TRBD2. Trimming removed 7 bases from V and 0 bases from J; junction bases left unmatched: 10. Per germline, CDR1 SGHAT and CDR2 FQNNGV. This CDR3 has 16 residues. The CDR3 protein is CASTPRWGGSTDTQYF. The CDR3 bases are TGTGCCAGCACTCCTCGGTGGGGGGGAAGCACAGATACGCAGTATTTT.